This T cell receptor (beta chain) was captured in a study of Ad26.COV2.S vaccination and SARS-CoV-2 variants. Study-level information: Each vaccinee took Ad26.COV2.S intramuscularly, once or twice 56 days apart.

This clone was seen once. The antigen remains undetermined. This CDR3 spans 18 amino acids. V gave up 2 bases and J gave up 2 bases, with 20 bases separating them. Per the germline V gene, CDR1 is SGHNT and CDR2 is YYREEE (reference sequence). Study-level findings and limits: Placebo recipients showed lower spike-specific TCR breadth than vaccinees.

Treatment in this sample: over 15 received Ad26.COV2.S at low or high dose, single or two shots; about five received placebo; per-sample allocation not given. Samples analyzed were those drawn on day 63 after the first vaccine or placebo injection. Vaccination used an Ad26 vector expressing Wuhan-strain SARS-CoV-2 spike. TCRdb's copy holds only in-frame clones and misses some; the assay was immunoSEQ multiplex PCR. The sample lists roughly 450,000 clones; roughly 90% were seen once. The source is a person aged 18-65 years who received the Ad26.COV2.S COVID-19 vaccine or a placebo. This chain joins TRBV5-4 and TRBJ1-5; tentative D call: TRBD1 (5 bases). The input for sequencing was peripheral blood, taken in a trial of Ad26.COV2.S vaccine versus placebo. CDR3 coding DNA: TGTGCCAGCAGCTTCCGTTACCCCGGGGGTTTTGGCAATCAGCCCCAGCATTTT. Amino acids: CASSFRYPGGFGNQPQHF.